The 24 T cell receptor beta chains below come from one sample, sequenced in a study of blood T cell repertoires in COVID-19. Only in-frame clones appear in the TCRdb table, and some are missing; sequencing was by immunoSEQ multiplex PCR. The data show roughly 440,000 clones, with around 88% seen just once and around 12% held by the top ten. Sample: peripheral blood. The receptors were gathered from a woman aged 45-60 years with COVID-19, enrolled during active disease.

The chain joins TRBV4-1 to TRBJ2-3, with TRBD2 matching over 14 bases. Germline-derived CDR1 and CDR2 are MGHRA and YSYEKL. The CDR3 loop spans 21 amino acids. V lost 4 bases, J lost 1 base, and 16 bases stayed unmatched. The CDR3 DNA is TGCGCCAGCAGCCGCTCCCCTTTCCAGACTAGCGGGGGGGTGGGCACAGATACGCAGTATTTT. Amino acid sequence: CASSRSPFQTSGGVGTDTQYF.

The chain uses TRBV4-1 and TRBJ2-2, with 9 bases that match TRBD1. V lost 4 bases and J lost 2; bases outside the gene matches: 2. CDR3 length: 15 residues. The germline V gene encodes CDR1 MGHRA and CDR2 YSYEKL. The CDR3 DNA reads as TGCGCCAGCAGCCCGGACAGGGGAAACACCGGGGAGCTGTTTTTT. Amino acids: CASSPDRGNTGELFF.

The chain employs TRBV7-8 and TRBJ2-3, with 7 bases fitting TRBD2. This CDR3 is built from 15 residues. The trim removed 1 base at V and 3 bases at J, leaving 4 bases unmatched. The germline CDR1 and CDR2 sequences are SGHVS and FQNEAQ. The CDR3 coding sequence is TGTGCCAGCAGCTTAGGGGGGGGGATTACAGATACGCAGTATTTT. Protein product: CASSLGGGITDTQYF.

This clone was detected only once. The CDR3 loop reads CASSSPGGGRYEQYF. The DNA for the CDR3 is TGTGCCAGCAGTTCTCCAGGGGGAGGACGGTACGAGCAGTACTTC. This chain uses TRBV27 with TRBJ2-7, with a possible D match to TRBD1 (7 bases). This CDR3 comprises 15 residues. V was shortened by 4 bases and J by 4 bases, with 17 bases between the two germline ends. The germline V gene has CDR1 MNHEY and CDR2 SMNVEV (reference sequence).

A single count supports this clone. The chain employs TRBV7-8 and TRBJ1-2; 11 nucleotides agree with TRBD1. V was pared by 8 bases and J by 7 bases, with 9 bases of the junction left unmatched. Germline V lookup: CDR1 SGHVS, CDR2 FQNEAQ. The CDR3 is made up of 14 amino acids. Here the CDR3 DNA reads TGTGCCAGCGGACAGGGGGCGATTTACTCTGGCTACACCTTC. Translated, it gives CASGQGAIYSGYTF.

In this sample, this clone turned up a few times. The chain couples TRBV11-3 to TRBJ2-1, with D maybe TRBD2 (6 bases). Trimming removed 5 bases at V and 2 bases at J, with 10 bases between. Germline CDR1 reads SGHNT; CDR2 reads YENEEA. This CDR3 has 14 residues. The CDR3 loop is CASSGGLTYNEQFF. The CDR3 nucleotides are TGTGCCAGCAGCGGTGGACTAACCTACAATGAGCAGTTCTTC.

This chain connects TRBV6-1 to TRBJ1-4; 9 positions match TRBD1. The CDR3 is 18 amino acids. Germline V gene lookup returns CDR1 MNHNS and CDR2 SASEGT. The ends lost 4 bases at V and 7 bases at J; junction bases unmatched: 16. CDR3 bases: TGTGCCAGCAGTGGGGAGTTTCTACAGGGGGCGCGGGGTGAAAAACTGTTTTTT. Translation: CASSGEFLQGARGEKLFF.

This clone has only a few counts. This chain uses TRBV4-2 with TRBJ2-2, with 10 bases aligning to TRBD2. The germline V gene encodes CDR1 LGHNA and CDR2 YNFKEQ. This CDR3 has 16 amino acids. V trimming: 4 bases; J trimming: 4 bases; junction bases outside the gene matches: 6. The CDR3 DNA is TGTGCCAGCAGCCGAAGCGGGGGGGGTCCCACCGGGGAGCTGTTTTTT. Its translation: CASSRSGGGPTGELFF.

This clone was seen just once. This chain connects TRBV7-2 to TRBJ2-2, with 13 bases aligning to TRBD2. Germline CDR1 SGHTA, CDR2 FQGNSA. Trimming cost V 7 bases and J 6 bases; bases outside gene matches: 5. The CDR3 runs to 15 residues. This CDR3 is CASKGTSGVPGELFF. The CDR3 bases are TGTGCCAGCAAAGGGACTAGCGGGGTACCCGGGGAGCTGTTTTTT.

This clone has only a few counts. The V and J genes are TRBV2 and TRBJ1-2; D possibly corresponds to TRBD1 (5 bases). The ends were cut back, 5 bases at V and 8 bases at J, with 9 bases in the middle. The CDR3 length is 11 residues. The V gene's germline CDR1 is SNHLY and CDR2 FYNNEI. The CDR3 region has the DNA TGTGCCAGCAGTTTGACAGAAGGCTACACCTTC. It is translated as CASSLTEGYTF. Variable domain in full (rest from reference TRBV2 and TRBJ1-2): EPEVTQTPSHQVTQMGQEVILRCVPISNHLYFYWYRQILGQKVEFLVSFYNNEISEKSEIFDDQFSVERPDGSNFTLKIRSTKLEDSAMYFCASSLTEGYTFGSGTRLTVV.

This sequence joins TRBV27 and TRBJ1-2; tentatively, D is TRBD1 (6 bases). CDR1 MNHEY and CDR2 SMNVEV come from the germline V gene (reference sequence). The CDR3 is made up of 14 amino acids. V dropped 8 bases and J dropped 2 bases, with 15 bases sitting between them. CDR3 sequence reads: CASGDKTVNYGYTF. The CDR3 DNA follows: TGTGCCAGCGGGGACAAGACGGTGAACTATGGCTACACCTTC.

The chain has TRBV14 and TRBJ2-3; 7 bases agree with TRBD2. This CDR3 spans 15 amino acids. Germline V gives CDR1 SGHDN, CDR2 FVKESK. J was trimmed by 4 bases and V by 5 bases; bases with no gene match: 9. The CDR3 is CASSVPGEGSDTQYF. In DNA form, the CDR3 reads TGTGCCAGCAGCGTTCCGGGGGAGGGATCAGATACGCAGTATTTT.

The CDR3 DNA reads TGCGCCAGCAGCTTGTCGCTCAGGGAAGGCACTGAAGCTTTCTTT. It translates to CASSLSLREGTEAFF. The rearrangement links TRBV5-1 to TRBJ1-1, with a tentative D call TRBD1 (5 bases). Between the trimmed V and J ends, which lost 1 base and 4 bases, there was a span of 14 bases. Germline CDR1 and CDR2: SGHRS and YFSETQ. The length of the CDR3 is 15 residues.

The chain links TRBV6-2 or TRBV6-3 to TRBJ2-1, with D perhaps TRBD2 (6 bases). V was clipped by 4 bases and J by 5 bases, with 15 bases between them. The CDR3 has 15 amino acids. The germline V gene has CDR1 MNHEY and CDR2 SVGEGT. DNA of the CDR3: TGTGCCAGCAGTTCCCGGGACTCGGAGGACAATGAGCAGTTCTTC. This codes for CASSSRDSEDNEQFF.

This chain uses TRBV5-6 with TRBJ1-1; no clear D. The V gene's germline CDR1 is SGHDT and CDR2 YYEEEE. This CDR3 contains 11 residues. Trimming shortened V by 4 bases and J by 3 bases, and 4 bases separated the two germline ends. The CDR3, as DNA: TGTGCCAGCAGCCTTTACACTGAAGCTTTCTTT. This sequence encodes CASSLYTEAFF.

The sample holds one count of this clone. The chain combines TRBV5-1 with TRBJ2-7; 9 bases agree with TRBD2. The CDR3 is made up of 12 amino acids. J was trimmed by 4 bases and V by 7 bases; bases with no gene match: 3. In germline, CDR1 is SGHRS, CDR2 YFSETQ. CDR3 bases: TGCGCCAGCGGGACTAGCTCTTACGAGCAGTACTTC. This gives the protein CASGTSSYEQYF.

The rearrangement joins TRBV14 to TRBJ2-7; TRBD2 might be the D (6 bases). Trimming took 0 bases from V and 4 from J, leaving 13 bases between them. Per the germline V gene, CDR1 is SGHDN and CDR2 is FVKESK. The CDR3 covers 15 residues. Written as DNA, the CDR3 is TGTGCCAGCAGCCAAGATAGGGCGGGGCCATACGAGCAGTACTTC. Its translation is CASSQDRAGPYEQYF.

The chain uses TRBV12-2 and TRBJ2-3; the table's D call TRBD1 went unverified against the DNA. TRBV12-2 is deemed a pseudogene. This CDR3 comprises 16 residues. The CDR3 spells CASRLRGTGGSDTQYF. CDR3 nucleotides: TGTGCAAGTCGCCTAAGGGGGACAGGGGGGTCAGATACGCAGTATTTT.

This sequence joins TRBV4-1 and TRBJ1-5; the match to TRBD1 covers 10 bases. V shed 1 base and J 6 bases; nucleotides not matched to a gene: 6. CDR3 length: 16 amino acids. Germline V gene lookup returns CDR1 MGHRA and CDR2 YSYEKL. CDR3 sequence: CASSQVGQGGGQPQHF. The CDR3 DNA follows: TGCGCCAGCAGCCAAGTCGGACAGGGGGGAGGTCAGCCCCAGCATTTT.

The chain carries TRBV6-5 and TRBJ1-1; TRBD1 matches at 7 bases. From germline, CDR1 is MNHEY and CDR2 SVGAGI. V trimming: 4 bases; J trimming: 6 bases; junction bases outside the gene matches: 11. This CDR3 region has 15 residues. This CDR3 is CASSSNDRESAEAFF. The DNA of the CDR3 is TGTGCCAGCAGTTCTAATGACAGGGAGTCGGCTGAAGCTTTCTTT.

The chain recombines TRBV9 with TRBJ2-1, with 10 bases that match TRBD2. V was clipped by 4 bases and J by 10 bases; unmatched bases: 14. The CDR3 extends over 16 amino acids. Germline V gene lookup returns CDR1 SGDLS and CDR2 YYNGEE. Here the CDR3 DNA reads TGTGCCAGCAGCCCGCAAGCGGGGGGGTTTGTTGGAGAGCAGTTCTTC. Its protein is CASSPQAGGFVGEQFF.

The CDR3 bases are TGTGCTAGTGGTTTGATACCGGGATCGGGTGAGGGCACTGAAGCTTTCTTT. Translating gives CASGLIPGSGEGTEAFF. The gene calls are TRBV12-5 and TRBJ1-1; D not resolved. Germline V lookup: CDR1 LGHNT, CDR2 FRNRAP. CDR3 size: 17 residues. Trimming cost V 2 bases and J 4 bases, with 20 bases left between them.

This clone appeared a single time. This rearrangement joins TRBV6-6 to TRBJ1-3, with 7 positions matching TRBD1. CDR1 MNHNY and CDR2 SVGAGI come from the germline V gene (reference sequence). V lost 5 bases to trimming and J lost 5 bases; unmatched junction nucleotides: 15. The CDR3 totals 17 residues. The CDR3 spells CASSPRGQRRPRNTIYF. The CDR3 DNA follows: TGTGCCAGCAGTCCTAGGGGGCAGCGCAGACCCAGAAACACCATATATTTT.

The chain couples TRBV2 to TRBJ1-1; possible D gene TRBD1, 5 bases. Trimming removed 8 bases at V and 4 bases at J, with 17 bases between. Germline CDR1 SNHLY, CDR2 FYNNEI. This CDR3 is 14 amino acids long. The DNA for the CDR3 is TGTGCCAGCTCTGAGGAGGGGATGGGCACTGAAGCTTTCTTT. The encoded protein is CASSEEGMGTEAFF.